Listed below are T cell receptor beta chains from one sample, sequenced in a study of blood T cells in healthy people across ages. TCRdb recomputed calls from the 5' RACE reads with MiXCR, one row per CDR3 protein. Of 800,000 or so distinct CDR3 sequences listed, 20% to 25% are singletons. Another study also made use of these data, one on T cells of mothers and their children.

The sample consisted of blood. The receptors originated from a boy younger than 18 in good health. Each CDR3 is given with its conserved first and last residue. Each record gives: J gene, V gene, clone size, D gene, CDR3 DNA, CDR3 protein. The D gene is left open where the match is weak. Clone size is given for some rows only: seen once, a few or many times, or a class if the clone is expanded.

TRBJ2-7	TRBV29-1	few	TRBD1	TGCAGCGCCATAGCCGGGACAGAGAACGAGCAGTACTTC	CSAIAGTENEQYF
TRBJ2-1	TRBV12-3/TRBV12-4	few	NA	TGTGCCAGCAAGGACTACAATGAGCAGTTCTTC	CASKDYNEQFF
TRBJ1-2	TRBV28	few	TRBD1	TGTGCCAGCATGGACAGGGGAAACTATGGCTACACCTTC	CASMDRGNYGYTF
TRBJ2-2	TRBV28	few	NA	TGTGCCAGCAGTTCGGCGGGGCTCACCGGGGAGCTGTTTTTT	CASSSAGLTGELFF
TRBJ2-3	TRBV9	few	NA	TGTGCCAGCAGCGAGGACGTCGGGAGAGATACGCAGTATTTT	CASSEDVGRDTQYF
TRBJ1-2	TRBV24-1	few	TRBD1	TGTGCCACCAGTGATGGGGACAGCGCCTATGGCTACACCTTC	CATSDGDSAYGYTF
TRBJ2-7	TRBV15	NA	NA	TGTGCCACCAGCAGAGATCGCGGCCCAGGTGACGAGCAGTACTTC	CATSRDRGPGDEQYF
TRBJ1-6	TRBV11-2	NA	NA	TGTGCCAGCAGCTTGCTCGGGGGTGCGAATTCACCCCTCCACTTT	CASSLLGGANSPLHF
TRBJ2-7	TRBV12-5	NA	TRBD2	TGTGCTAGTGCCCTGGGACTAGCGGGTTACGAGCAGTACTTC	CASALGLAGYEQYF
TRBJ2-5	TRBV6-5	NA	TRBD1	TGTGCCAGCACAGACCGACAGGGGTGGCAGACCCAGTACTTC	CASTDRQGWQTQYF
TRBJ2-1	TRBV7-2	few	TRBD2	TGTGCCAGCAGCTTCAGTAGCGGGATTGTATATGAGCAGTTCTTC	CASSFSSGIVYEQFF
TRBJ2-1	TRBV6-1	NA	NA	TGTGCCAGCAGTCAGAGCTCCTACGATGAGCAGTTCTTC	CASSQSSYDEQFF
TRBJ2-1	TRBV9	NA	TRBD2	TGTGCCAGCAGCGGAATAGCGGGAGTAAGGTCCTACAATGAGCAGTTCTTC	CASSGIAGVRSYNEQFF
TRBJ2-3	TRBV6-2/TRBV6-3	few	TRBD2	TGTGCCAGCAGTTCCCGACGCTTCATTAGCGGGAGAGAAGGAGATACGCAGTATTTT	CASSSRRFISGREGDTQYF
TRBJ1-5	TRBV4-1	few	NA	TGCGCCAGCAGCCAAGTGGGGCAAAATCAGCCCCAGCATTTT	CASSQVGQNQPQHF
TRBJ1-4	TRBV3-1	few	TRBD1	TGTGCCAGCAGCACCCGGGACAGCACTCTCGCAACTAATGAAAAACTGTTTTTT	CASSTRDSTLATNEKLFF
TRBJ2-2	TRBV25-1	NA	NA	TGTGCCAGCAGTGACGGGCACACCGGGGAGCTGTTTTTT	CASSDGHTGELFF
TRBJ2-1	TRBV19	NA	TRBD2	TGTGCCAGTAGTAATACGGGACTAGCGTTCCATGAGCAGTTCTTC	CASSNTGLAFHEQFF
TRBJ1-1	TRBV29-1	few	NA	TGCAGCGTTGCCCCGGTGGCGGGGACTGAAGCTTTCTTT	CSVAPVAGTEAFF
TRBJ2-1	TRBV13	few	TRBD2	TGTGCCAGCAGCTTTGGGACTAGCGGGAGGGCCGGCAATGAGCAGTTCTTC	CASSFGTSGRAGNEQFF
TRBJ1-1	TRBV7-8	few	NA	TGTGCCAGCAGCCCCATCGGAGTTTCGAACACTGAAGCTTTCTTT	CASSPIGVSNTEAFF
TRBJ1-6	TRBV5-5	NA	NA	TGTGCCAGCAGCTTGGACGGGGTTAATTCACCCCTCCACTTT	CASSLDGVNSPLHF
TRBJ1-2	TRBV15	few	NA	TGTGCCACCTCACAGGACAACTATGGCTACACCTTC	CATSQDNYGYTF
TRBJ2-1	TRBV2	many	TRBD1	TGTGCCAGCAGGGCCGGACAGGGACTGGATGAGCAGTTCTTC	CASRAGQGLDEQFF
TRBJ2-7	TRBV7-6	few	NA	TGTGCCAGCAGCTTAGTGGGGGCTCGGTACGAGCAGTACTTC	CASSLVGARYEQYF
TRBJ2-1	TRBV7-9	NA	TRBD2	TGTGCCAGCAGCGTGACTAGCGGGAGCAATGAGCAGTTCTTC	CASSVTSGSNEQFF
TRBJ2-2	TRBV10-2	NA	NA	TGCGCCAGCAGTCCCGAGACATTTGCCGGGGAGCTGTTTTTT	CASSPETFAGELFF
TRBJ2-5	TRBV29-1	NA	NA	TGCAGCGTTAGGGGGGGAGTCTTCGGGGAGACCCAGTACTTC	CSVRGGVFGETQYF
TRBJ2-5	TRBV6-5	NA	NA	TGTGCCAGCAGTTACTGGAGGGGTCGGGGGTCCCAAGAGACCCAGTACTTC	CASSYWRGRGSQETQYF
TRBJ2-2	TRBV4-1	NA	TRBD2	TGCGCCAGCAGCCACCTGGCTTTGGGGCGGGAGGTTTTCCCCGGGGAGCTGTTTTTT	CASSHLALGREVFPGELFF
TRBJ1-2	TRBV29-1	few	NA	TGCAGCGTTGACCTCGACAGCCTTAACTATGGCTACACCTTC	CSVDLDSLNYGYTF
TRBJ2-4	TRBV29-1	NA	NA	TGCAGCGTTGAAGGTGGCGGGGCTGGGAACATTCAGTACTTC	CSVEGGGAGNIQYF
TRBJ2-5	TRBV5-1	NA	NA	TGCGCCAGCGGAGAATACGGACAGAATCAAGAGACCCAGTACTTC	CASGEYGQNQETQYF
TRBJ2-1	TRBV27	NA	TRBD1	TGTGCCAGCAGTTTATGGGGACAGGGGTCCACCAATGAGCAGTTCTTC	CASSLWGQGSTNEQFF
TRBJ1-6	TRBV9	NA	NA	TGTGCCAGCAGCGTAATGGGTAATTCACCCCTCCACTTT	CASSVMGNSPLHF
TRBJ2-3	TRBV12-3/TRBV12-4	NA	TRBD2	TGTGCCAGCAGACTTAGCGGGAGGGGCCGCGATACGCAGTATTTT	CASRLSGRGRDTQYF
TRBJ2-7	TRBV29-1	NA	NA	TGCAGCGTTGACCTCGCCACAGGAGAAGCCTACGAGCAGTACTTC	CSVDLATGEAYEQYF
TRBJ1-2	TRBV5-6	few	TRBD1	TGTGCCAGCAGACCGACAGGGGTATCGGGTGGCTACACCTTC	CASRPTGVSGGYTF
TRBJ2-5	TRBV10-3	few	NA	TGTGCCATCAGTCCGGACCAAGGAGGAGAGACCCAGTACTTC	CAISPDQGGETQYF
TRBJ2-7	TRBV7-9	many	TRBD1	TGTGCCAGCAGCTCCCGGGACAGCTCCTACGAGCAGTACTTC	CASSSRDSSYEQYF
TRBJ2-4	TRBV5-5	NA	TRBD2	TGTGCCAGCTCTGCGGGACTAGTAGTTGAAAGCATTCAGTACTTC	CASSAGLVVESIQYF
TRBJ1-2	TRBV2	few	TRBD1	TGTGCCAGCGATGTAGGACAGGGAATTCGGGGCTACACCTTC	CASDVGQGIRGYTF
TRBJ1-1	TRBV25-1	few	NA	TGTGCCAGCAGAAGTGAGATCAGGAACACTGAAGCTTTCTTT	CASRSEIRNTEAFF
TRBJ2-7	TRBV4-2	NA	NA	TGTGCCAGCAGCCCGAACCGACCCTTTAGACCCTACGAGCAGTACTTC	CASSPNRPFRPYEQYF
TRBJ1-2	TRBV5-4	NA	NA	TGTGCCAGCAGCTTGGAGGAGAGAAGCTATGGCTACACCTTC	CASSLEERSYGYTF
TRBJ2-7	TRBV9	NA	NA	TGTGCCAGCAGCGTAGGCGCAGGGATATGGTACGAGCAGTACTTC	CASSVGAGIWYEQYF
TRBJ2-6	TRBV28	many	NA	TGTGCCAGCAGTTCACAGGGAGCAGGGGCCAACGTCCTGACTTTC	CASSSQGAGANVLTF
TRBJ1-2	TRBV20-1	NA	NA	TGCAGTGCAGACCGGGACACCGCTAACTATGGCTACACCTTC	CSADRDTANYGYTF
TRBJ2-3	TRBV7-2	NA	NA	TGTGCCAGCAGCTTAGCGCTAACTCGGGGGGATACGCAGTATTTT	CASSLALTRGDTQYF
TRBJ2-3	TRBV5-6	NA	NA	TGTGCCAGCAGCTTGAAGCCACGGGGAGCAGATACGCAGTATTTT	CASSLKPRGADTQYF
TRBJ1-1	TRBV2	few	TRBD1	TGTGCCAGCGAGACAGGGGTGGGGTATGAAGCTTTCTTT	CASETGVGYEAFF
TRBJ2-5	TRBV6-2/TRBV6-3	once	NA	TGTGCCAGCAGATCGGACTTTCAAGAGACCCAGTACTTC	CASRSDFQETQYF
TRBJ2-7	TRBV7-9	NA	NA	TGTGCCAGCAGCTTCAGCCGGGACGGTAGCTCCTACGAGCAGTACTTC	CASSFSRDGSSYEQYF
TRBJ2-5	TRBV7-8	NA	TRBD2	TGTGCCAGCAGCCCATTACTAGCGGGTTCCTACAATGAGCGGTTCTTC	CASSPLLAGSYNERFF
TRBJ2-7	TRBV7-9	NA	NA	TGTGCCAGCAGCTTGCGGGGCCTACCCTACGAGCAGTACTTC	CASSLRGLPYEQYF
TRBJ2-2	TRBV6-2/TRBV6-3	NA	NA	TGTGCCAGCAGTTACAAACTAGCTGCCGGGGAGCTGTTTTTT	CASSYKLAAGELFF
TRBJ2-3	TRBV12-3/TRBV12-4	few	NA	TGTGCCAGCAGGCCCCAGGCGGGCGGGACAGATACGCAGTATTTT	CASRPQAGGTDTQYF